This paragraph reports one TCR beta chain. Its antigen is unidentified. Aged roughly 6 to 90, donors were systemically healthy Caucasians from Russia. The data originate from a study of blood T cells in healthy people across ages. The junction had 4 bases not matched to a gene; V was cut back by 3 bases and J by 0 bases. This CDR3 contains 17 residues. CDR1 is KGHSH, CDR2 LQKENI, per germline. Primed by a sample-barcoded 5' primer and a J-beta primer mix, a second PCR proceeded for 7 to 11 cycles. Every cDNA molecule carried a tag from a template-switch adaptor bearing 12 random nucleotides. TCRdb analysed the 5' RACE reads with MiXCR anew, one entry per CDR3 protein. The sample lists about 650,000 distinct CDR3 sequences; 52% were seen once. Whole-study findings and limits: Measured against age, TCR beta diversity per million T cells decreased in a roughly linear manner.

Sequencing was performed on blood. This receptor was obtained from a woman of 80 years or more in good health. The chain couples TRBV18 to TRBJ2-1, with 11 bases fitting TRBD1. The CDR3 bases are TGTGCCAGCTCACCGGGGACAGGGGGGTACTCCTACAATGAGCAGTTCTTC. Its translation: CASSPGTGGYSYNEQFF.